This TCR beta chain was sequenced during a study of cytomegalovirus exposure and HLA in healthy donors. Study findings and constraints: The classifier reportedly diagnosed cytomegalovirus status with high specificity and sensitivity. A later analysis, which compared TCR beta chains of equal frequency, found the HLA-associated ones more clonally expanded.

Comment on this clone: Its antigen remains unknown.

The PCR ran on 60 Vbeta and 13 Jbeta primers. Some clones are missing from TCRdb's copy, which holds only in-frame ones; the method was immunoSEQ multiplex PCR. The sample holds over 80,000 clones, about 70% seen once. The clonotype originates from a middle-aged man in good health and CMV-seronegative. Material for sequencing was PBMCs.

CDR3 residues: CASKPGGPNTEAFF. In nucleotides, the CDR3 is TGTGCCAGCAAACCCGGTGGGCCGAACACTGAAGCTTTCTTT. The V and J genes are TRBV11-2 and TRBJ1-1, with D unresolved. Germline values: CDR1 SGHAT, CDR2 FQNNGV. Trimming removed 7 bases at V and 1 base at J, with 13 bases between. There are 14 residues in the CDR3. Full variable domain (missing parts from reference TRBV11-2 and TRBJ1-1): EAGVAQSPRYKIIEKRQSVAFWCNPISGHATLYWYQQILGQGPKLLIQFQNNGVVDDSQLPKDRFSAERLKGVDSTLKIQPAKLEDSAVYLCASKPGGPNTEAFFGQGTRLTVV.